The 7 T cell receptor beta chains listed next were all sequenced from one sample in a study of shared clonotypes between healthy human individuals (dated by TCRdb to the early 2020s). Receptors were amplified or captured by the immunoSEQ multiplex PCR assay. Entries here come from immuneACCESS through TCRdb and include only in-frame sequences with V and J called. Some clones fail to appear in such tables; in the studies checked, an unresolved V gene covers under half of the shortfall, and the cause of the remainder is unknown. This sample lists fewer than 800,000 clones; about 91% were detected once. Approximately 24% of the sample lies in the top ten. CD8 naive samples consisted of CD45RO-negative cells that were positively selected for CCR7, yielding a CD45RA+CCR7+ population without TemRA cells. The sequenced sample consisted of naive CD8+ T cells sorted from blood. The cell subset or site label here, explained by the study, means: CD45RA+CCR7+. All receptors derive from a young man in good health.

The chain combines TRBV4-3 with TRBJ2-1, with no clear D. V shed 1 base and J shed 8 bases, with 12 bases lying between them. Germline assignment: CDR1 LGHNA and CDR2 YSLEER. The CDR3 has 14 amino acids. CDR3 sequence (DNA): TGCGCCAGCAGCCAAGTACGGGTTTCCCATGAGCAGTTCTTC. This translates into CASSQVRVSHEQFF.

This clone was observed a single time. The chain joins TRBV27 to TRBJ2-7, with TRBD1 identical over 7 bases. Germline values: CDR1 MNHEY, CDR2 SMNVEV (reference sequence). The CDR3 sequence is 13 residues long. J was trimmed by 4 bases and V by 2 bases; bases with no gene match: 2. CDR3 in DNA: TGTGCCAGCAGTTTACTACAGGGGTACGAGCAGTACTTC. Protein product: CASSLLQGYEQYF.

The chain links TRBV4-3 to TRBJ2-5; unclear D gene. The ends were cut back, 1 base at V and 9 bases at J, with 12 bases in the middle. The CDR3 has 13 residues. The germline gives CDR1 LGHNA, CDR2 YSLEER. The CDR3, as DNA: TGCGCCAGCAGCCAAGTTTGGGGTGAGGCCCAGTACTTC. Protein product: CASSQVWGEAQYF.

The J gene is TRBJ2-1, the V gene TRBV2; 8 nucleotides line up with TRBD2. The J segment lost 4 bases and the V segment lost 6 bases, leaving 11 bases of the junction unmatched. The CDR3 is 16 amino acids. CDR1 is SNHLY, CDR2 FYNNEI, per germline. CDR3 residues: CASSRGGGNYYNEQFF. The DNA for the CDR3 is TGTGCCAGCAGCCGGGGGGGCGGTAACTATTACAATGAGCAGTTCTTC.

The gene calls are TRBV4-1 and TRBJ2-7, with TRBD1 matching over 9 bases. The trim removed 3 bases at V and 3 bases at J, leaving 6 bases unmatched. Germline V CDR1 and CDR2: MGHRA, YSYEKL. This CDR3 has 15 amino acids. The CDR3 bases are TGCGCCAGCAGCCAGGGGACAGGGAACGGCTACGAGCAGTACTTC. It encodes CASSQGTGNGYEQYF.

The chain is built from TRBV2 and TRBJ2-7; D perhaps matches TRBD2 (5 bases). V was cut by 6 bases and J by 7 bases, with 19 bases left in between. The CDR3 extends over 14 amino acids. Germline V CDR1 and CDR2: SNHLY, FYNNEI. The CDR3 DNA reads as TGTGCCAGCAGCCCGACGGTGGGAGTGAGGGAGCAGTACTTC. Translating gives CASSPTVGVREQYF.

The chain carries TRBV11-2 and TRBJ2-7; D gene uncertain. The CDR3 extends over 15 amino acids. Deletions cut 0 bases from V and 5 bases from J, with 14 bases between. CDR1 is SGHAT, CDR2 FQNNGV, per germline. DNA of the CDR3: TGTGCCAGCAGCTTAGATTGGGTAAATCCGGACGAGCAGTACTTC. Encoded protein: CASSLDWVNPDEQYF.